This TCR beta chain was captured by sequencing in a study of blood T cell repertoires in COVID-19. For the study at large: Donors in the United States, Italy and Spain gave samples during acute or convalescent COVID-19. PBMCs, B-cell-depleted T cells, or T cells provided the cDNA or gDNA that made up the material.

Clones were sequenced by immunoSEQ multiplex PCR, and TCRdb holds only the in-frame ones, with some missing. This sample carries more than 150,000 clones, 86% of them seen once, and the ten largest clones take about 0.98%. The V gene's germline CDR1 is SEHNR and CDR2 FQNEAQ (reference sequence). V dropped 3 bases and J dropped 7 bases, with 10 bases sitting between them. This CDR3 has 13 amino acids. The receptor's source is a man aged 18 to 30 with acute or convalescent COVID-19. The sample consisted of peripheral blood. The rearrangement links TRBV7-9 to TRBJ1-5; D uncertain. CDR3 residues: CASSFSGEQPQHF. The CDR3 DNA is TGTGCCAGCAGCTTCTCAGGCGAGCAGCCCCAGCATTTT.